What follows are 6 T cell receptor beta chains derived from one specimen sequenced in a study of blood T cell repertoires in COVID-19. Clones were sequenced by immunoSEQ multiplex PCR, and TCRdb holds only the in-frame ones, with some missing. Of roughly 110,000 clones in the sample, approximately 90% were seen once. Material: peripheral blood. Source of these receptors: a man aged 45-65 years with active or convalescent COVID-19.

The chain is built from TRBV14 and TRBJ2-7; TRBD1 aligns across 7 bases. J lost 3 bases, V lost 5 bases, and 7 bases had no gene match. Germline-derived CDR1 and CDR2 are SGHDN and FVKESK. The CDR3 is 14 residues long. Here the CDR3 reads CASSVGTASYEQYF. DNA of the CDR3: TGTGCCAGCAGCGTCGGGACAGCTAGCTACGAGCAGTACTTC.

The chain couples TRBV15 to TRBJ2-2, with D unclear. CDR3 size: 15 residues. Per the germline V gene, CDR1 is LNHNV and CDR2 is YYDKDF (reference sequence). V was pared by 0 bases and J by 6 bases, with 11 bases between. CDR3 residues: CATSRDKSRSGELFF. CDR3 sequence (DNA): TGTGCCACCAGCAGAGATAAGTCTAGATCCGGGGAGCTGTTTTTT.

The genes are TRBV19 and TRBJ1-2; 7 bases are a match to TRBD1. Germline loops: CDR1 LNHDA, CDR2 SQIVND (reference sequence). This CDR3 comprises 15 residues. The V gene end was trimmed by 5 bases and the J gene end by 3 bases; junction bases not matched to a gene: 9. CDR3 loop: CASSRAGQGDYGYTF. The CDR3 bases are TGTGCCAGTAGTCGTGCGGGGCAGGGGGACTATGGCTACACCTTC.

CDR3 sequence reads: CASWWGGPGEQFF. The DNA of the CDR3 is TGTGCCAGCTGGTGGGGGGGACCCGGTGAGCAGTTCTTC. The V gene is TRBV27, the J gene TRBJ2-1; 7 bases are shared with TRBD2. The CDR3 has 13 residues. The V and J ends lost 8 bases and 9 bases, in that order; junction bases with no gene match: 10. From germline, CDR1 is MNHEY and CDR2 SMNVEV (reference sequence).

This clone has just a few counts. This chain connects TRBV5-4 to TRBJ1-2, with D possibly matching TRBD1 (5 bases). CDR1 is SGHNT, CDR2 YYREEE, per germline (reference sequence). The CDR3 covers 19 residues. The V gene lost 0 bases and the J gene lost 1 base, with 22 bases spanning the gap. As DNA, the CDR3 is TGTGCCAGCAGCTTGGGTCTTGCCACCCCCGGGACTATTAACTATGGCTACACCTTC. Its translation is CASSLGLATPGTINYGYTF.

The V gene is TRBV6-5, the J gene TRBJ2-7; TRBD1 matches at 9 bases. The ends lost 2 bases at V and 5 bases at J; junction bases unmatched: 4. CDR1 is MNHEY and CDR2 is SVGAGI in the germline V gene. The CDR3 is 14 amino acids. In DNA, the CDR3 is TGTGCCAGCAGTTACGGACAGGGGTCCCACGAGCAGTACTTC. Translating it yields CASSYGQGSHEQYF.